This paragraph covers one T cell receptor beta chain sequence. Its specificity is unknown. CDR1 SGHTA and CDR2 FQGNSA come from the germline V gene. V lost 5 bases, J lost 0 bases, and 8 bases lay in between. The CDR3 is 13 amino acids. This entry comes from a study of cytomegalovirus exposure and HLA in healthy donors. Overall study results and limits: For TCR beta chains, V- and J-gene trimming was later linked to a missense DCLRE1C variant. Altogether, more than 150 TCR beta chains were recorded as cytomegalovirus-associated. Another analysis was done later, and it associated 15,000 to 20,000 TCR beta sequences with HLA alleles at 0.05 false discovery rate.

PCR was performed using 60 Vbeta and 13 Jbeta primers. The authors' processing: Approximately 73 million unique TCR beta chains, about 12 million shared, were counted in a later analysis. Produced via immunoSEQ multiplex PCR; TCRdb's table is partial and in-frame only. D and trimming come from the DNA, and the V and J calls and clone size come from that table. The table lists more than 90,000 clones, about four fifths of them singletons. The sequence was obtained from a man aged 30-40 years in good health and CMV-seropositive. Sequencing was done on a sample of PBMCs. V gene TRBV7-2 combines with J gene TRBJ2-7; the D is unclear. The CDR3, as DNA: TGTGCCAGCAGCCCCCAGATCTCCTACGAGCAGTACTTC. Translating it yields CASSPQISYEQYF.